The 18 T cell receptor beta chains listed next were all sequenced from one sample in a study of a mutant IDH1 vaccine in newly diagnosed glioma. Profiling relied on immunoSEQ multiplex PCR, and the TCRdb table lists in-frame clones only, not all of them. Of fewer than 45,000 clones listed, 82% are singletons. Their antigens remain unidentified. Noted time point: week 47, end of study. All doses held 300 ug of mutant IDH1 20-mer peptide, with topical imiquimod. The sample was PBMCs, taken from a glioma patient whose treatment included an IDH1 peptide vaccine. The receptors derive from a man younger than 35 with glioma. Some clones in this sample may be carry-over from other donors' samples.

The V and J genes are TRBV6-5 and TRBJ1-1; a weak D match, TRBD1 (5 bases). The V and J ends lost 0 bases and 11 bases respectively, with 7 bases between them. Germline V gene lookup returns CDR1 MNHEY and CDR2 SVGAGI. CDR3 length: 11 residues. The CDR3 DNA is TGTGCCAGCAGTTACTCGGGGGGGGCTTTCTTT. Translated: CASSYSGGAFF.

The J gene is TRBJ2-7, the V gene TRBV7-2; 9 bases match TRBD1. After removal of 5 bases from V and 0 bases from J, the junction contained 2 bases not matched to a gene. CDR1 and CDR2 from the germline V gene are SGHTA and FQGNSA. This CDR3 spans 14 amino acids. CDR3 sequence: CASSRTGASYEQYF. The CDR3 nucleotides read TGTGCCAGCAGCAGGACAGGGGCCTCCTACGAGCAGTACTTC.

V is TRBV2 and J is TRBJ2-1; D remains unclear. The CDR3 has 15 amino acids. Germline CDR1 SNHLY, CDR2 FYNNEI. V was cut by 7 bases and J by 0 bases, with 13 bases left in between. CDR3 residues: CASKTEVSSYNEQFF. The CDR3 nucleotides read TGTGCCAGCAAAACAGAAGTTTCCTCCTACAATGAGCAGTTCTTC.

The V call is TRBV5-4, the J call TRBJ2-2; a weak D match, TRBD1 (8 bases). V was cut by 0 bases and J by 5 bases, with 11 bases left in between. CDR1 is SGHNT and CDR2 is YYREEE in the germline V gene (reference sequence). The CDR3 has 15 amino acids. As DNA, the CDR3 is TGTGCCAGCAGCTTGGACAGGGGGGGAACCGGGGAGCTGTTTTTT. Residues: CASSLDRGGTGELFF.

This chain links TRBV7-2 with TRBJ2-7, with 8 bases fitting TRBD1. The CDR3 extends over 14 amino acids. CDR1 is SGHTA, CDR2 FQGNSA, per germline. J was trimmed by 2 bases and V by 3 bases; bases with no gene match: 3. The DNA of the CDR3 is TGTGCCAGCAGCTTCGGACAGGGACCCTACGAGCAGTACTTC. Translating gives CASSFGQGPYEQYF.

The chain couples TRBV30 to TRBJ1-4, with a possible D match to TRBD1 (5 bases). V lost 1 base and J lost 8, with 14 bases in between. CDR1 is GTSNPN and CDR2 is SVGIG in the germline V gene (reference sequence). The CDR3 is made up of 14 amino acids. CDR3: CAWSDGGGSEKLFF. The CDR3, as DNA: TGTGCCTGGAGTGACGGGGGGGGTAGCGAAAAACTGTTTTTT.

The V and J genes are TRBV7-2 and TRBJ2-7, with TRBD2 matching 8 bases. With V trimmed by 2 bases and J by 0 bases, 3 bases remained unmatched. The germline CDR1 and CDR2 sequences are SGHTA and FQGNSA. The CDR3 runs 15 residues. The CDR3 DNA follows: TGTGCCAGCAGCTTACGGCGGGAGGCCTCCTACGAGCAGTACTTC. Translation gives CASSLRREASYEQYF. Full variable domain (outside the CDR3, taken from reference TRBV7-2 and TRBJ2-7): GAGVSQSPSNKVTEKGKDVELRCDPISGHTALYWYRQSLGQGLEFLIYFQGNSAPDKSGLPSDRFSAERTGGSVSTLTIQRTQQEDSAVYLCASSLRREASYEQYFGPGTRLTVT.

CDR3 sequence: CASNLPSQGGNTEAFF. The CDR3 DNA reads TGTGCCAGTAATCTCCCCTCACAGGGGGGGAACACTGAAGCTTTCTTT. The chain combines TRBV19 with TRBJ1-1; 8 bases fit TRBD1. Germline CDR1 is LNHDA and CDR2 is SQIVND (reference sequence). The J segment lost 1 base and the V segment lost 7 bases, leaving 11 bases of the junction unmatched. The CDR3 consists of 16 residues. Using reference TRBV19 and TRBJ1-1 for the parts outside the CDR3, the full variable domain is DGGITQSPKYLFRKEGQNVTLSCEQNLNHDAMYWYRQDPGQGLRLIYYSQIVNDFQKGDIAEGYSVSREKKESFPLTVTSAQKNPTAFYLCASNLPSQGGNTEAFFGQGTRLTVV.

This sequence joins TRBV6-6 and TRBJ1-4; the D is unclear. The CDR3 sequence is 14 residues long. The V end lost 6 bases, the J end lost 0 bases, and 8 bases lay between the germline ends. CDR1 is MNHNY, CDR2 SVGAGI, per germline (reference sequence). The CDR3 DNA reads TGTGCCAGCAGAACAGCCGCAACTAATGAAAAACTGTTTTTT. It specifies CASRTAATNEKLFF.

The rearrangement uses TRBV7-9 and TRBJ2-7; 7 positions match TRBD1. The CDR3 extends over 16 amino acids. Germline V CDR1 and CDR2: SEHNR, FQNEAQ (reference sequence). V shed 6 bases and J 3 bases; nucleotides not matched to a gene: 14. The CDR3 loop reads CASRSVQGKSHYEQYF. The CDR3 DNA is TGTGCCAGCAGGTCCGTACAGGGGAAGTCCCACTACGAGCAGTACTTC.

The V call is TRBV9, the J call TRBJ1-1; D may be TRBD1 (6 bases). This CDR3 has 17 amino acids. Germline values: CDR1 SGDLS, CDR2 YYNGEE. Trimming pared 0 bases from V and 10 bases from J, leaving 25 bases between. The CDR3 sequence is CASSVDGIGGERRGAFF. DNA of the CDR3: TGTGCCAGCAGCGTAGATGGGATCGGGGGGGAACGCAGGGGAGCTTTCTTT.

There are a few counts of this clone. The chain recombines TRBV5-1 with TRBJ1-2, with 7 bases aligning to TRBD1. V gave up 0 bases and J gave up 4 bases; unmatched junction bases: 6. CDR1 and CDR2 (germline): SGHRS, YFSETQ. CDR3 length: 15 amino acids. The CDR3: CASSLADRPSYGYTF. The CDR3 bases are TGCGCCAGCAGCTTGGCGGACAGGCCCAGCTATGGCTACACCTTC. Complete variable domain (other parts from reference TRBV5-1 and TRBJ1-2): KAGVTQTPRYLIKTRGQQVTLSCSPISGHRSVSWYQQTPGQGLQFLFEYFSETQRNKGNFPGRFSGRQFSNSRSEMNVSTLELGDSALYLCASSLADRPSYGYTFGSGTRLTVV.

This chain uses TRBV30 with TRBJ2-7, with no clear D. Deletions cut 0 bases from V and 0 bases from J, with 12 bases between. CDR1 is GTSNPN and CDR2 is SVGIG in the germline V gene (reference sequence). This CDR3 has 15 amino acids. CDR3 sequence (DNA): TGTGCCTGGAGTGTACGGCTTTCCCACTCCTACGAGCAGTACTTC. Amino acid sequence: CAWSVRLSHSYEQYF.

CDR3 loop: CASSLRGTGSDEKLFF. The DNA of the CDR3 is TGTGCCAGCAGTTTAAGAGGGACAGGAAGTGATGAAAAACTGTTTTTT. The gene calls are TRBV27 and TRBJ1-4; 8 bases line up with TRBD1. The CDR3 sequence is 16 residues long. Germline V gene data show CDR1 as MNHEY and CDR2 as SMNVEV (reference sequence). The junction had 8 bases not matched to a gene; V was cut back by 2 bases and J by 6 bases.

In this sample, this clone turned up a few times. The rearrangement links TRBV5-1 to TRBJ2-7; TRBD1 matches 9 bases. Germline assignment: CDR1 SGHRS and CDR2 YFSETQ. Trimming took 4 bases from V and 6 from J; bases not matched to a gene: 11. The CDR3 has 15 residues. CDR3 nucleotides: TGCGCCAGCAGCCGGCTACAGGGGGCTGGTGGCGAGCAGTACTTC. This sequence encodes CASSRLQGAGGEQYF.

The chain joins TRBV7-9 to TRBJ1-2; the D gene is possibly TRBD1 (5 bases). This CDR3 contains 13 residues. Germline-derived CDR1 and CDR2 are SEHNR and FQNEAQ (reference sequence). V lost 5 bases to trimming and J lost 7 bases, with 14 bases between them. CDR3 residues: CASSPPGGFGYTF. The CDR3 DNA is TGTGCCAGCAGCCCCCCTGGGGGTTTTGGCTACACCTTC.

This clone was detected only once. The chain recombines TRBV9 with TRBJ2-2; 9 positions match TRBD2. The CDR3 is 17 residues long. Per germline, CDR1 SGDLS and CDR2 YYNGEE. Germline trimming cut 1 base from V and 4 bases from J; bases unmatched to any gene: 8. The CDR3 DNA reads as TGTGCCAGCAGCGTACTGTCTAGCGGGAAGGTCACCGGGGAGCTGTTTTTT. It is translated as CASSVLSSGKVTGELFF.

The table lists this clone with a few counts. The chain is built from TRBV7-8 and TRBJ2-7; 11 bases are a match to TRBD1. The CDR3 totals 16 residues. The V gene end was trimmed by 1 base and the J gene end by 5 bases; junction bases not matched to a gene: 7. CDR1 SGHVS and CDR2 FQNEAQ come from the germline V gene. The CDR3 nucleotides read TGTGCCAGCAGCTTAGACGCGGACAGGGGGCTGGACGAGCAGTACTTC. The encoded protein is CASSLDADRGLDEQYF.